Each of the 14 T cell receptor beta chains below was sequenced from the same sample in a study of breast tumors, draining lymph nodes, adjacent tissues. TCRdb reanalysed the multiplex PCR reads using MiXCR and keeps one entry per CDR3 protein. The sample contains fewer than 300,000 distinct CDR3 sequences, roughly 30% of which appear only once. Breast cancer patients provided tissue from their axillary draining lymph nodes. Sequencing was carried out using axillary lymph node tissue. The receptors derive from a female donor with breast cancer. Some clones in this sample may be carry-over from other donors' samples.

Ten or more counts support this clonotype. This chain links TRBV7-9 with TRBJ2-7, with a tentative D call TRBD1 (7 bases). Per the germline V gene, CDR1 is SEHNR and CDR2 is FQNEAQ (reference sequence). This CDR3 has 16 amino acids. Trimming left V 4 bases short and J 2 bases short, with 18 bases between. The CDR3 reads CASSSGGSRGTYEQYF. CDR3 DNA sequence: TGTGCCAGCAGCTCAGGGGGGTCGCGGGGTACCTACGAGCAGTACTTC. The variable domain in full, completed from reference TRBV7-9 and TRBJ2-7, reads DTGVSQNPRHKITKRGQNVTFRCDPISEHNRLYWYRQTLGQGPEFLTYFQNEAQLEKSRLLSDRFSAERPKGSFSTLEIQRTEQGDSAMYLCASSSGGSRGTYEQYFGPGTRLTVT.

This clonotype was recorded at least ten times. CDR3 sequence reads: CATSDLNRESNQPQHF. DNA for the CDR3: TGTGCCACCAGTGATTTGAACAGGGAGAGCAATCAGCCCCAGCATTTT. V usage is TRBV24-1 and J usage is TRBJ1-5; tentative D call: TRBD1 (6 bases). The CDR3 totals 16 residues. Trimming left V 0 bases short and J 1 base short, with 9 bases between. The germline gives CDR1 KGHDR, CDR2 SFDVKD.

This clonotype was picked up a small number of times. A clone one base away is much larger, so this may be a read error. The chain links TRBV12-3 or TRBV12-4 to TRBJ2-5; D gene unclear. This CDR3 is 13 amino acids long. V lost 5 bases, J lost 0 bases, and 7 bases lay in between. The CDR3 loop reads CASSSTNQETQYF. The CDR3 nucleotides read TGTGCCAGCAGTAGCACTAACCAAGAGACCCAGTACTTC.

The sample holds many counts of this clonotype. The genes are TRBV7-6 and TRBJ2-2, with D uncertain. This CDR3 is built from 15 residues. Trimming took 2 bases from V and 5 from J, leaving 12 bases between them. Germline CDR1 and CDR2: SGHVS and FNYEAQ. CDR3 bases: TGTGCCAGCAGCTTAAGTACATTCGGGACCGGGGAGCTGTTTTTT. Its translation is CASSLSTFGTGELFF.

Details on this clonotype: The junction does not match germline at one end; this may be a read error. This chain uses TRBV29-1 with TRBJ1-3; a weak D match, TRBD1 (5 bases). The germline CDR1 and CDR2 sequences are SQVTM and ANQGSEA. The CDR3 length is 14 residues. The CDR3 bases are TGCGGACGGGGCTACCGGGGAGCTGGAAACACCATACATTTT. Residues: CGRGYRGAGNTIHF. The whole variable domain, filled in from reference TRBV29-1 and TRBJ1-3, reads SAVISQKPSRDICQRGTSLTIQCQVDSQVTMMFWYRQQPGQSLTLIATANQGSEATYESGFVIDKFPISRPNLTFSTLTVSNMSPEDSSIYLCGRGYRGAGNTIHFGEGSWLTVV.

Concerning this clonotype: This likely comes from a read error, as the CDR3 has no conserved phenylalanine or tryptophan at its end. The DNA is left out, because the CDR3 cannot be placed on it with certainty; the CDR3 is given as TCRdb lists it. The V and J genes are TRBV11-3 and TRBJ1-4. Including both end residues, the CDR3 is 15 amino acids long. Germline-derived CDR1 and CDR2 are SGHNT and YENEEA. The CDR3 loop reads CVSSLENNNEQYFGP.

The chain links TRBV20-1 to TRBJ2-5; D is perhaps TRBD1 (7 bases). V gave up 5 bases and J gave up 4 bases, with 23 bases separating them. The CDR3 extends over 16 amino acids. Germline CDR1 is DFQATT and CDR2 is SNEGSKA (reference sequence). As DNA, the CDR3 is TGCAGTGCTTTCGAGGGGGCGCGGGACGTTCGAGAGACCCAGTACTTC. Protein sequence: CSAFEGARDVRETQYF.

The rearrangement links TRBV6-7 to TRBJ2-2, with 10 bases aligning to TRBD1. TRBV6-7 is marked as an open reading frame, function uncertain. Trimming at V came to 8 bases and at J to 3 bases, leaving 6 bases not matched to a gene. The CDR3 has 15 residues. Here the CDR3 DNA reads TGTGCCAGCGGGCCCGGGACAGGGGACACCGGGGAGCTGTTTTTT. Translated, it gives CASGPGTGDTGELFF.

This clonotype has more than one count but fewer than ten. The chain couples TRBV11-1 to TRBJ2-7, with D tentatively TRBD1 or TRBD2 (6 bases each). The last part of the DNA fits TRBJ2-5 better; the J call may be wrong. CDR3 size: 15 residues. Per germline, CDR1 SGHAT and CDR2 FQDESV (reference sequence). CDR3 region: CASSPIWGAQETQYF. The CDR3 region has the DNA TGTGCCAGCAGTCCCATCTGGGGGGCCCAAGAGACCCAGTACTTC.

Ten or more counts support this clonotype. The V call is TRBV6-5, the J call TRBJ2-1, with D possibly called TRBD1 or TRBD2 (6 bases each). Germline V gene data show CDR1 as MNHEY and CDR2 as SVGAGI. The CDR3 loop spans 16 amino acids. The ends were cut back, 2 bases at V and 4 bases at J, with 15 bases in the middle. The CDR3 here is CASSYRGGAGYNEQFF. The DNA for the CDR3 is TGTGCCAGCAGTTACAGAGGGGGAGCGGGTTACAATGAGCAGTTCTTC.

A few counts support this clonotype. This sequence joins TRBV6-2 or TRBV6-3 and TRBJ2-7; TRBD2 matches at 10 bases. This CDR3 has 16 residues. J was trimmed by 3 bases and V by 5 bases; bases with no gene match: 10. Germline assignment: CDR1 MNHEY and CDR2 SVGEGT. The chain's CDR3 is CASSHAPSGSFYEQYF. The DNA for the CDR3 is TGTGCCAGCAGTCACGCCCCTAGCGGGAGTTTCTACGAGCAGTACTTC.

This clonotype was recorded many times. This chain uses TRBV7-3 with TRBJ2-1; possibly TRBD1 or TRBD2 for D (7 bases each). Germline V gene sequence: CDR1 SGHTA, CDR2 FQGTGA. The CDR3 is 18 residues long. Deletions cut 2 bases from V and 6 bases from J, with 23 bases between. The CDR3 region has the DNA TGTGCCAGCAGCTTAGGAAGGAGAAGCGGGAAGGGGGCCAATGAGCAGTTCTTC. Its protein product is CASSLGRRSGKGANEQFF.

The V gene is TRBV7-9, the J gene TRBJ2-7; the D gene is possibly TRBD2 (5 bases). The CDR3 runs to 15 residues. Trimming removed 5 bases from V and 0 bases from J, with 14 bases in between. Germline assignment: CDR1 SEHNR and CDR2 FQNEAQ (reference sequence). The DNA of the CDR3 is TGTGCCAGCAGCAGAACCCTGGAGGCCTCCTACGAGCAGTACTTC. It translates to CASSRTLEASYEQYF. Full variable domain (outside the CDR3, taken from reference TRBV7-9 and TRBJ2-7): DTGVSQNPRHKITKRGQNVTFRCDPISEHNRLYWYRQTLGQGPEFLTYFQNEAQLEKSRLLSDRFSAERPKGSFSTLEIQRTEQGDSAMYLCASSRTLEASYEQYFGPGTRLTVT.

This clonotype was observed many times. The rearrangement uses TRBV20-1 and TRBJ2-3; 7 bases map to TRBD2. The V and J ends lost 3 bases and 6 bases, in that order; junction bases with no gene match: 21. Germline assignment: CDR1 DFQATT and CDR2 SNEGSKA (reference sequence). This CDR3 contains 18 residues. The CDR3 DNA reads TGCAGTGCTAGCCTCCCGGGCGGGAGTGGCTACGGTGGGGATACGCAGTATTTT. Its protein product is CSASLPGGSGYGGDTQYF.